Presented here are 29 T cell receptor beta chains from one specimen sequenced in a study of T cell changes during pregnancy in multiple sclerosis. Measured with immunoSEQ multiplex PCR; TCRdb has only the in-frame clones, and not every one. Altogether around 75,000 clones are present, 94% being singletons, with the ten largest covering less than 0.15%. This sample comprised CD4+ T cells from peripheral blood mononuclear cells, obtained after pregnancy. The receptors here all came from a female donor with multiple sclerosis, enrolled in a pregnancy study.

The genes are TRBV11-2 and TRBJ1-4, with D maybe TRBD1 (6 bases). The germline CDR1 and CDR2 sequences are SGHAT and FQNNGV. V lost 4 bases and J lost 2, with 17 bases in between. The CDR3 loop spans 17 amino acids. The DNA of the CDR3 is TGTGCCAGCAGCTCCGAAATAACAGGGTATACTAATGAAAAACTGTTTTTT. Residues: CASSSEITGYTNEKLFF.

The chain recombines TRBV19 with TRBJ1-2, with unresolved D. Trimming cost V 3 bases and J 2 bases, with 7 bases left between them. Germline assignment: CDR1 LNHDA and CDR2 SQIVND (reference sequence). This CDR3 has 13 amino acids. The CDR3 nucleotides are TGTGCCAGTAGTATTACAGTCAACTATGGCTACACCTTC. Its protein product is CASSITVNYGYTF.

The chain has TRBV9 and TRBJ2-7, with 7 nucleotides matching TRBD1. CDR3 length: 16 residues. Looked up from germline, CDR1 is SGDLS and CDR2 is YYNGEE. Losses at the gene ends were 2 bases for V and 1 base for J; bases not matched to a gene: 9. The CDR3 sequence is CASSVGPSGGSYEQYF. DNA for the CDR3: TGTGCCAGCAGCGTTGGGCCGTCAGGGGGTTCCTACGAGCAGTACTTC. The full variable domain, its missing parts supplied by reference TRBV9 and TRBJ2-7, is DSGVTQTPKHLITATGQRVTLRCSPRSGDLSVYWYQQSLDQGLQFLIQYYNGEERAKGNILERFSAQQFPDLHSELNLSSLELGDSALYFCASSVGPSGGSYEQYFGPGTRLTVT.

The rearrangement joins TRBV9 to TRBJ2-7, with 10 bases aligning to TRBD1. CDR1 is SGDLS and CDR2 is YYNGEE in the germline V gene. V lost 3 bases to trimming and J lost 3 bases; unmatched junction nucleotides: 6. The CDR3 contains 15 residues. CDR3 residues: CASSGGTGVFYEQYF. In DNA form, the CDR3 reads TGTGCCAGCAGCGGAGGGACAGGGGTCTTCTACGAGCAGTACTTC.

This rearrangement joins TRBV2 to TRBJ2-4, with TRBD2 identical over 7 bases. Trimming took 8 bases from V and 3 from J; bases not matched to a gene: 10. The germline gives CDR1 SNHLY, CDR2 FYNNEI. This CDR3 is 15 amino acids long. CDR3 amino acids: CASLGGEYGKNIQYF. Here the CDR3 DNA reads TGTGCCAGCCTGGGGGGGGAGTACGGCAAAAACATTCAGTACTTC.

The chain's CDR3 is CASSMAGINYGYTF. CDR3 DNA: TGTGCCAGTAGTATGGCAGGAATTAACTATGGCTACACCTTC. The V and J genes are TRBV19 and TRBJ1-2; D uncertain. The CDR3 consists of 14 residues. CDR1 and CDR2 (germline): LNHDA, SQIVND (reference sequence). V was pared by 3 bases and J by 1 base, with 9 bases between.

The V call is TRBV5-1, the J call TRBJ2-7; TRBD2 agrees at 8 bases. The CDR3 length is 19 residues. Germline CDR1 SGHRS, CDR2 YFSETQ. J gave up 4 bases and V 3 bases, and 21 bases lay outside the gene matches. CDR3 amino acids: CASSSSPSSGLARMYEQYF. The DNA of the CDR3 is TGCGCCAGCAGCTCCTCCCCCTCCTCCGGACTAGCAAGGATGTACGAGCAGTACTTC.

CDR3 nucleotide sequence: TGCGCCAGCAGCTTGATGACGGGACAATCCTACGCGCAGCAGTACTTC. It is translated as CASSLMTGQSYAQQYF. The V and J genes are TRBV5-1 and TRBJ2-5; D possibly corresponds to TRBD1 (6 bases). The CDR3 spans 16 residues. Germline V lookup: CDR1 SGHRS, CDR2 YFSETQ. V lost 1 base to trimming and J lost 11 bases, with 24 bases between them.

The chain joins TRBV6-5 to TRBJ2-3; TRBD1 matches 7 bases. The CDR3 extends over 14 amino acids. CDR1 MNHEY and CDR2 SVGAGI come from the germline V gene. The V and J ends lost 6 bases and 1 base, in that order; junction bases with no gene match: 4. The CDR3 here is CASRLTGGTDTQYF. The DNA for the CDR3 is TGTGCCAGCAGACTAACAGGGGGCACAGATACGCAGTATTTT.

V and J are TRBV10-3 and TRBJ1-2, with TRBD1 matching 8 bases. The V gene end was trimmed by 3 bases and the J gene end by 1 base; junction bases not matched to a gene: 10. CDR1 is ENHRY, CDR2 SYGVKD, per germline. The CDR3 length is 17 residues. CDR3 DNA: TGTGCCATCAGTGACCCACGCCGGACAGGGAGTAACTATGGCTACACCTTC. This codes for CAISDPRRTGSNYGYTF.

The J gene is TRBJ1-2, the V gene TRBV23-1; D might be TRBD1 (6 bases). TRBV23-1 is reported as an ORF; its role is uncertain. This CDR3 region has 17 residues. V lost 4 bases to trimming and J lost 5 bases, with 23 bases between them. CDR3 sequence (DNA): TGCGCCAGCAGTCCCCGCCAACAGGGATGGGTAGCGTATGGCTACACCTTC. Translated, it gives CASSPRQQGWVAYGYTF.

The chain joins TRBV7-7 to TRBJ2-7; 12 bases fit TRBD2. This CDR3 comprises 14 residues. Germline CDR1 and CDR2: SSHAT and FNYEAQ (reference sequence). In DNA form, the CDR3 reads TGTTCTCTCAAACTAGCGGGAGGCTTCCACGAGCAGTACTTC. Translating gives CSLKLAGGFHEQYF.

The chain uses TRBV28 and TRBJ2-7, with 11 positions matching TRBD1. Germline-derived CDR1 and CDR2 are MDHEN and SYDVKM. Losses at the gene ends were 8 bases for V and 5 bases for J; bases not matched to a gene: 14. The CDR3 extends over 16 amino acids. As DNA, the CDR3 is TGTGCCAGCTTGAACCCCCGGACAGGGGGCAGGGACGAGCAGTACTTC. Amino acids: CASLNPRTGGRDEQYF.

J is TRBJ2-1 and V is TRBV28; TRBD2 is a possible D gene (6 bases). Per the germline V gene, CDR1 is MDHEN and CDR2 is SYDVKM. Trimming cost V 5 bases and J 4 bases, with 15 bases left between them. The CDR3 has 15 amino acids. DNA for the CDR3: TGTGCCAGCAGTCTCCCTCGGGAGCCGTACAATGAGCAGTTCTTC. Residues: CASSLPREPYNEQFF.

The chain uses TRBV7-2 and TRBJ2-3, with 13 positions matching TRBD2. Germline loops: CDR1 SGHTA, CDR2 FQGNSA. With 2 bases clipped from V and 6 bases from J, the junction kept 8 bases outside the gene matches. The CDR3 runs 17 residues. This chain's CDR3 is CASSLKGGTSGADTQYF. The CDR3 bases are TGTGCCAGCAGCTTAAAGGGTGGGACTAGCGGGGCTGATACGCAGTATTTT. Full variable domain (rest looked up from reference TRBV7-2 and TRBJ2-3): GAGVSQSPSNKVTEKGKDVELRCDPISGHTALYWYRQSLGQGLEFLIYFQGNSAPDKSGLPSDRFSAERTGGSVSTLTIQRTQQEDSAVYLCASSLKGGTSGADTQYFGPGTRLTVL.

The gene calls are TRBV5-6 and TRBJ1-5, with D unresolved. V lost 0 bases, J lost 3 bases, and 7 bases lay in between. CDR1 is SGHDT and CDR2 is YYEEEE in the germline V gene. The CDR3 covers 14 residues. CDR3: CASSLGGHNQPQHF. The DNA of the CDR3 is TGTGCCAGCAGCTTGGGTGGCCACAATCAGCCCCAGCATTTT.

The chain is built from TRBV6-1 and TRBJ2-4, with D possibly matching TRBD1 (7 bases). Trimming took off 2 bases at V and 0 bases at J, with 20 bases between the two ends. The CDR3 spans 19 residues. Germline V lookup: CDR1 MNHNS, CDR2 SASEGT. CDR3 sequence: CASSEFPPGGLLAKNIQYF. Here the CDR3 DNA reads TGTGCCAGCAGTGAATTCCCACCAGGGGGGTTGCTAGCCAAAAACATTCAGTACTTC.

This chain uses TRBV7-9 with TRBJ2-7; D remains ambiguous. The length of the CDR3 is 12 residues. V lost 4 bases and J lost 0, with 4 bases in between. The germline V gene encodes CDR1 SEHNR and CDR2 FQNEAQ (reference sequence). In nucleotides, the CDR3 is TGTGCCAGCAGCTCCCGCTCCTACGAGCAGTACTTC. Translation: CASSSRSYEQYF.

DNA for the CDR3: TGTGCCAGTAGTCGGGGCTCTGGAAACACCATATATTTT. Amino acids: CASSRGSGNTIYF. The chain carries TRBV9 and TRBJ1-3, with no clear D. The CDR3 consists of 13 residues. CDR1 SGDLS and CDR2 YYNGEE come from the germline V gene. The V and J ends lost 8 bases and 0 bases respectively, with 9 bases between them. Full variable domain (outside the CDR3, taken from reference TRBV9 and TRBJ1-3): DSGVTQTPKHLITATGQRVTLRCSPRSGDLSVYWYQQSLDQGLQFLIQYYNGEERAKGNILERFSAQQFPDLHSELNLSSLELGDSALYFCASSRGSGNTIYFGEGSWLTVV.

The chain employs TRBV11-3 and TRBJ2-2; D uncertain. Germline V lookup: CDR1 SGHNT, CDR2 YENEEA. Trimming took off 2 bases at V and 4 bases at J, with 14 bases between the two ends. This CDR3 region has 16 residues. This CDR3 is CASSLRFPWSTGELFF. DNA for the CDR3: TGTGCCAGCAGCTTAAGATTCCCCTGGAGCACCGGGGAGCTGTTTTTT.

J is TRBJ2-5 and V is TRBV30, with a weak D call TRBD1 (6 bases). V lost 2 bases to trimming and J lost 2 bases, with 15 bases between them. The CDR3 spans 15 residues. CDR1 is GTSNPN and CDR2 is SVGIG in the germline V gene (reference sequence). CDR3 protein: CAWSRPGHKQETQYF. Written as DNA, the CDR3 is TGTGCCTGGAGTCGACCGGGACACAAACAAGAGACCCAGTACTTC. The full variable domain, its missing parts supplied by reference TRBV30 and TRBJ2-5, is SQTIHQWPATLVQPVGSPLSLECTVEGTSNPNLYWYRQAAGRGLQLLFYSVGIGQISSEVPQNLSASRPQDRQFILSSKKLLLSDSGFYLCAWSRPGHKQETQYFGPGTRLLVL.

This chain connects TRBV28 to TRBJ1-5; 9 nucleotides line up with TRBD1. This CDR3 region has 15 residues. The trim removed 6 bases at V and 4 bases at J, leaving 7 bases unmatched. Per germline, CDR1 MDHEN and CDR2 SYDVKM. DNA of the CDR3: TGTGCCAGCAGACAACAGGGGGCGGCTAATCAGCCCCAGCATTTT. This codes for CASRQQGAANQPQHF.

The chain combines TRBV5-6 with TRBJ2-1, with 12 bases fitting TRBD1. The V gene end was trimmed by 2 bases and the J gene end by 12 bases; junction bases not matched to a gene: 12. Germline CDR1 SGHDT, CDR2 YYEEEE. The CDR3 extends over 16 amino acids. CDR3: CASSFVGTGGRFGQFF. The CDR3 region has the DNA TGTGCCAGCAGCTTTGTCGGGACAGGGGGCAGATTCGGGCAGTTCTTC.

This chain uses TRBV11-2 with TRBJ2-7; 8 bases align to TRBD1. The germline gives CDR1 SGHAT, CDR2 FQNNGV. This CDR3 contains 15 residues. V lost 5 bases and J lost 3; bases outside the gene matches: 9. CDR3 in amino acids: CASSLTPGQVYEQYF. The CDR3 coding sequence is TGTGCCAGCAGCCTCACCCCGGGACAGGTCTACGAGCAGTACTTC.

A note on this clone: A junction end diverges from the germline sequence, so it may reflect a read error. This CDR3 reads CASSPGTVNYGHTF. In DNA form, the CDR3 reads TGTGCCAGCAGCCCCGGGACAGTCAACTATGGCCACACCTTC. V is TRBV4-2 and J is TRBJ1-2; the match to TRBD1 covers 7 bases. The CDR3 runs to 14 residues. Per the germline V gene, CDR1 is LGHNA and CDR2 is YNFKEQ.

The rearrangement uses TRBV4-2 and TRBJ2-1; 8 bases map to TRBD2. Germline CDR1 reads LGHNA; CDR2 reads YNFKEQ. The ends lost 1 base at V and 6 bases at J; junction bases unmatched: 8. CDR3 length equals 16 residues. The CDR3 bases are TGTGCCAGCAGCCAAGGTCCGGGAGGGCCCTCCAATGAGCAGTTCTTC. It specifies CASSQGPGGPSNEQFF.

The genes are TRBV11-3 and TRBJ2-3; no firm D call. V was shortened by 2 bases and J by 8 bases, with 8 bases between the two germline ends. Per germline, CDR1 SGHNT and CDR2 YENEEA. CDR3 length equals 12 residues. The DNA for the CDR3 is TGTGCCAGCAGCTTACGAGGCGGTACGCAGTATTTT. Encoded protein: CASSLRGGTQYF.

This chain uses TRBV15 with TRBJ2-2, with D possibly matching TRBD2 (6 bases). V lost 6 bases to trimming and J lost 2 bases, with 13 bases between them. Germline V gene data show CDR1 as LNHNV and CDR2 as YYDKDF (reference sequence). CDR3 length: 15 amino acids. CDR3 region: CATSVGTRNTGELFF. The CDR3 DNA reads as TGTGCCACCAGTGTTGGGACTCGAAACACCGGGGAGCTGTTTTTT.

This chain links TRBV5-5 with TRBJ2-3; D gene unclear. The V gene's germline CDR1 is SGHKS and CDR2 YYEKEE (reference sequence). The CDR3 is made up of 14 amino acids. V lost 4 bases to trimming and J lost 0 bases, with 9 bases between them. CDR3 in amino acids: CASSPYSSTDTQYF. DNA of the CDR3: TGTGCCAGCAGCCCTTATTCTAGCACAGATACGCAGTATTTT.